This passage covers 17 T cell receptor beta chains from one sample sequenced in a study of technical replicates of blood from a handful of donors (dated by TCRdb to about 2017). Libraries were built with the immunoSEQ multiplex PCR assay. TCRdb holds this immuneACCESS table with in-frame rearrangements only. Some clones are missing; in checked studies, unresolved V genes explain under half, and the rest has no known cause. This sample has roughly 56,000 clones in its table, and 90% to 95% of those were observed once. In total, the top ten clones hold approximately 3.4% of the sample. The sequenced material came from PBMCs. Receptors were obtained from a human donor in good health. Some clones in this sample may be carry-over from other donors' samples.

The genes are TRBV6-1 and TRBJ1-3; possibly TRBD1 for D (6 bases). The germline V gene encodes CDR1 MNHNS and CDR2 SASEGT. V was trimmed by 8 bases and J by 3 bases, leaving 14 bases between them. The CDR3 is 14 residues long. The CDR3 DNA reads TGTGCCAGCGAACAGGGTTCCTTTGGAAACACCATATATTTT. This translates into CASEQGSFGNTIYF.

This chain links TRBV13 with TRBJ1-2; no definite D call. Deletions cut 7 bases from V and 8 bases from J, with 20 bases between. Per germline, CDR1 PRHDT and CDR2 FYEKMQ (reference sequence). This CDR3 comprises 14 residues. The CDR3 coding sequence is TGTGCCAGCACCGAGGGTACACGGAAAGGAGGCTACACCTTC. It translates to CASTEGTRKGGYTF.

The gene calls are TRBV7-3 and TRBJ2-3; maybe TRBD2 (6 bases). Deletions cut 4 bases from V and 2 bases from J, with 16 bases between. The length of the CDR3 is 16 residues. CDR1 is SGHTA, CDR2 FQGTGA, per germline. The CDR3 spells CASSSSVGLVTDTQYF. DNA of the CDR3: TGTGCCAGCAGCTCTAGCGTAGGGTTAGTCACAGATACGCAGTATTTT.

The V call is TRBV5-1, the J call TRBJ2-5; 11 bases match TRBD1. Trimming took 4 bases from V and 1 from J; bases not matched to a gene: 3. The germline CDR1 and CDR2 sequences are SGHRS and YFSETQ. The length of the CDR3 is 15 residues. The CDR3 DNA is TGCGCCAGCAGCCCGGGACAGGGGGTCCAAGAGACCCAGTACTTC. Encoded protein: CASSPGQGVQETQYF.

The rearrangement links TRBV7-8 to TRBJ2-1, with 7 bases lining up with TRBD1. The length of the CDR3 is 13 residues. The germline gives CDR1 SGHVS, CDR2 FQNEAQ. J was trimmed by 8 bases and V by 5 bases; bases with no gene match: 6. This chain's CDR3 is CASSTDRVDEQFF. The CDR3 bases are TGTGCCAGCAGCACCGACAGGGTCGATGAGCAGTTCTTC.

The rearrangement joins TRBV7-2 to TRBJ2-7; no definite D call. Germline assignment: CDR1 SGHTA and CDR2 FQGNSA. This CDR3 comprises 15 residues. The ends were cut back, 5 bases at V and 0 bases at J, with 14 bases in the middle. The CDR3 loop is CASSPAAWVSYEQYF. DNA for the CDR3: TGTGCCAGCAGCCCCGCGGCCTGGGTCTCCTACGAGCAGTACTTC. The full variable domain, with the rest looked up from reference TRBV7-2 and TRBJ2-7, is GAGVSQSPSNKVTEKGKDVELRCDPISGHTALYWYRQSLGQGLEFLIYFQGNSAPDKSGLPSDRFSAERTGGSVSTLTIQRTQQEDSAVYLCASSPAAWVSYEQYFGPGTRLTVT.

The gene calls are TRBV2 and TRBJ2-1; 12 bases map to TRBD2. The CDR3 is made up of 14 amino acids. The germline V gene has CDR1 SNHLY and CDR2 FYNNEI. The ends lost 8 bases at V and 3 bases at J; junction bases unmatched: 2. In nucleotides, the CDR3 is TGTGCCAGCCGGACTAGCGGGGTCTACAATGAGCAGTTCTTC. Translated, it gives CASRTSGVYNEQFF.

This chain uses TRBV4-3 with TRBJ2-7; 9 bases align to TRBD2. This CDR3 is built from 15 residues. The V gene end was trimmed by 4 bases and the J gene end by 0 bases; junction bases not matched to a gene: 4. The germline gives CDR1 LGHNA, CDR2 YSLEER. This CDR3 reads CASSLGSGSSYEQYF. Here the CDR3 DNA reads TGCGCCAGCAGCCTCGGTAGCGGGAGCTCCTACGAGCAGTACTTC.

This rearrangement joins TRBV5-5 to TRBJ2-1; 8 positions agree with TRBD2. Germline V CDR1 and CDR2: SGHKS, YYEKEE (reference sequence). The CDR3 sequence is 15 residues long. V gave up 5 bases and J gave up 1 base; unmatched junction bases: 5. The CDR3 sequence is CASSPGGASYNEQFF. DNA of the CDR3: TGTGCCAGCAGTCCCGGGGGGGCGTCCTACAATGAGCAGTTCTTC.

The V and J genes are TRBV15 and TRBJ1-4; 10 positions agree with TRBD1. In germline, CDR1 is LNHNV, CDR2 YYDKDF (reference sequence). With 4 bases clipped from V and 8 bases from J, the junction kept 7 bases outside the gene matches. The CDR3 is 15 residues long. The CDR3 DNA sequence: TGTGCCACCAGCAACGATGGACAGGGGGGAGAAAAACTGTTTTTT. Its translation is CATSNDGQGGEKLFF.

This chain links TRBV11-3 with TRBJ2-5, with TRBD2 matching 13 bases. Germline trimming cut 5 bases from V and 2 bases from J; bases unmatched to any gene: 5. The CDR3 consists of 16 residues. In germline, CDR1 is SGHNT, CDR2 YENEEA. CDR3 protein: CASSPGLAGVQETQYF. The CDR3 region has the DNA TGTGCCAGCAGCCCCGGACTAGCGGGGGTTCAAGAGACCCAGTACTTC. Using reference TRBV11-3 and TRBJ2-5 for the parts outside the CDR3, the full variable domain is EAGVVQSPRYKIIEKKQPVAFWCNPISGHNTLYWYLQNLGQGPELLIRYENEEAVDDSQLPKDRFSAERLKGVDSTLKIQPAELGDSAVYLCASSPGLAGVQETQYFGPGTRLLVL.

The genes are TRBV12-5 and TRBJ1-6; D is uncertain. From germline, CDR1 is LGHNT and CDR2 FRNRAP. Trimming stripped 1 base from V and 12 bases from J, with 22 bases between. CDR3 size: 17 residues. The chain's CDR3 is CASGLDGEVHRGVPLHF. The CDR3 DNA reads TGTGCTAGTGGTTTGGACGGAGAGGTTCATCGGGGTGTACCCCTCCACTTT.

The chain joins TRBV2 to TRBJ1-5; 10 bases are shared with TRBD1. This CDR3 comprises 16 residues. Germline V gene lookup returns CDR1 SNHLY and CDR2 FYNNEI. The V segment lost 6 bases and the J segment 0 bases; nucleotides outside the gene matches: 5. The CDR3 region has the DNA TGTGCCAGCAGAGGGACAGGGGCCTTTAGCAATCAGCCCCAGCATTTT. Translating it yields CASRGTGAFSNQPQHF.

The chain links TRBV15 to TRBJ2-5; 16 positions match TRBD2. The CDR3 is 20 amino acids. Germline V CDR1 and CDR2: LNHNV, YYDKDF (reference sequence). Trimming removed 2 bases from V and 2 bases from J; junction bases left unmatched: 11. The CDR3 DNA reads TGTGCCACCAGCAGACCCTCGGGACTAGCGGGAGGGGGGGGGCAAGAGACCCAGTACTTC. Protein product: CATSRPSGLAGGGGQETQYF. Complete variable domain (other parts from reference TRBV15 and TRBJ2-5): DAMVIQNPRYQVTQFGKPVTLSCSQTLNHNVMYWYQQKSSQAPKLLFHYYDKDFNNEADTPDNFQSRRPNTSFCFLDIRSPGLGDTAMYLCATSRPSGLAGGGGQETQYFGPGTRLLVL.

The chain joins TRBV4-3 to TRBJ2-7; 10 bases match TRBD2. The V and J ends lost 4 bases and 5 bases, in that order; junction bases with no gene match: 5. The CDR3 spans 14 residues. In germline, CDR1 is LGHNA, CDR2 YSLEER. CDR3 sequence: CASSLGTSAHEQYF. The CDR3 DNA reads as TGCGCCAGCAGCCTTGGGACTAGCGCCCACGAGCAGTACTTC.

The chain uses TRBV27 and TRBJ2-1; 13 nucleotides agree with TRBD2. This CDR3 has 17 amino acids. V lost 4 bases, J lost 9 bases, and 12 bases stayed unmatched. The V gene's germline CDR1 is MNHEY and CDR2 SMNVEV (reference sequence). As DNA, the CDR3 is TGTGCCAGCAGTTCCAAACTAGCGGGGGGGCCTTGGGGTGAGCAGTTCTTC. Protein product: CASSSKLAGGPWGEQFF.

The chain carries TRBV4-2 and TRBJ1-2; D not certain. V was shortened by 1 base and J by 3 bases, with 18 bases between the two germline ends. Germline V gene data show CDR1 as LGHNA and CDR2 as YNFKEQ. The CDR3 covers 17 residues. CDR3 loop: CASSQASRRGLDYGYTF. As DNA, the CDR3 is TGTGCCAGCAGCCAAGCATCTCGAAGAGGGTTGGACTATGGCTACACCTTC.